Shown below are 11 T cell receptor beta chains from a single sample sequenced in a study of early T cells in non-severe SARS-CoV-2 infection. Each CDR3 protein is one row after TCRdb ran MiXCR on the 5' RACE reads. The sample lists 50,000 to 55,000 distinct CDR3 sequences, about 9.1% occurring once. The source material was whole blood. These receptors were taken from an adult who was a healthcare worker with PCR-confirmed SARS-CoV-2 infection or an uninfected control (not recorded which).

This clonotype was counted ten times or more. V and J are TRBV5-8 and TRBJ2-7; 9 bases match TRBD1. V was clipped by 8 bases and J by 3 bases; unmatched bases: 9. The CDR3 totals 14 residues. Germline V gene sequence: CDR1 SGHTS, CDR2 YDEGEE. The CDR3 region has the DNA TGTGCCAGTCTACGGGGACAGGGCATCTACGAGCAGTACTTC. This encodes CASLRGQGIYEQYF.

This clonotype appeared many times. The genes are TRBV7-9 and TRBJ2-7; D perhaps matches TRBD1 (6 bases). The ends were cut back, 5 bases at V and 0 bases at J, with 14 bases in the middle. Germline loops: CDR1 SEHNR, CDR2 FQNEAQ (reference sequence). The CDR3 is 15 amino acids. CDR3 sequence: CASSPGHLSSYEQYF. For the CDR3, the DNA is TGTGCCAGCAGCCCGGGACATTTGAGCTCCTACGAGCAGTACTTC.

This clonotype has a count of ten or more. The J gene is TRBJ2-4, the V gene TRBV20-1; D not resolved. V was cut by 0 bases and J by 14 bases, with 11 bases left in between. Germline assignment: CDR1 DFQATT and CDR2 SNEGSKA (reference sequence). The CDR3 is 11 amino acids. The CDR3 coding sequence is TGCAGTGCTAGAGAGGTCAGGAATGAGTACTTC. Protein product: CSAREVRNEYF.

This clonotype appeared many times. The chain has TRBV20-1 and TRBJ2-1, with 14 nucleotides matching TRBD2. From germline, CDR1 is DFQATT and CDR2 SNEGSKA (reference sequence). The CDR3 covers 17 residues. Germline trimming cut 6 bases from V and 9 bases from J; bases unmatched to any gene: 16. CDR3 in amino acids: CSATTSGRGGRSVEQFF. CDR3 DNA sequence: TGCAGTGCCACGACTAGCGGGAGGGGGGGCAGGAGTGTTGAGCAGTTCTTC.

This clonotype was seen ten or more times. This chain uses TRBV5-3 with TRBJ2-6; D is unresolved. TRBV5-3 is flagged as an ORF with uncertain function. Deletions cut 4 bases from V and 0 bases from J, with 23 bases between. The CDR3 sequence is 20 residues long. Here the CDR3 reads CARSRARLLPVFSGANVLTF. CDR3 nucleotide sequence: TGTGCCAGAAGCCGGGCTAGACTTCTTCCCGTATTCTCTGGGGCCAACGTCCTGACTTTC.

In its sample, this clonotype was seen a few times. This rearrangement joins TRBV3-1 to TRBJ1-2, with D perhaps matching TRBD1 (5 bases). V gave up 6 bases and J gave up 4 bases, with 12 bases separating them. This CDR3 has 13 amino acids. Per germline, CDR1 LGHDT and CDR2 YNNKEL (reference sequence). CDR3 sequence (DNA): TGTGCCAGCAGTCTGCAGGGCGGCTATGGCTACACCTTC. Translated: CASSLQGGYGYTF. Looking up the rest from reference TRBV3-1 and TRBJ1-2 gives the full variable domain: DTAVSQTPKYLVTQMGNDKSIKCEQNLGHDTMYWYKQDSKKFLKIMFSYNNKELIINETVPNRFSPKSPDKAHLNLHINSLELGDSAVYFCASSLQGGYGYTFGSGTRLTVV.

Many counts were recorded for this clonotype. The V and J genes are TRBV29-1 and TRBJ2-5, with D perhaps TRBD1 (6 bases). V dropped 5 bases and J dropped 2 bases, with 12 bases sitting between them. CDR3 length: 13 residues. CDR1 SQVTM and CDR2 ANQGSEA come from the germline V gene. The CDR3 DNA sequence: TGCAGCGTTACCACAGGGCCTCAAGAGACCCAGTACTTC. It translates to CSVTTGPQETQYF. Full variable domain (outside the CDR3, taken from reference TRBV29-1 and TRBJ2-5): SAVISQKPSRDICQRGTSLTIQCQVDSQVTMMFWYRQQPGQSLTLIATANQGSEATYESGFVIDKFPISRPNLTFSTLTVSNMSPEDSSIYLCSVTTGPQETQYFGPGTRLLVL.

This chain connects TRBV5-6 to TRBJ2-6, with 10 nucleotides matching TRBD2. Germline CDR1 and CDR2: SGHDT and YYEEEE. The V and J ends lost 3 bases and 2 bases, in that order; junction bases with no gene match: 8. CDR3 length: 18 residues. CDR3 sequence reads: CASSSFTSGKAGANVLTF. The CDR3 DNA reads TGTGCCAGCAGCTCCTTTACTAGCGGGAAAGCTGGGGCCAACGTCCTGACTTTC.

The gene calls are TRBV7-3 and TRBJ2-1; D unclear. The CDR3 is 13 residues long. Germline V gene sequence: CDR1 SGHTA, CDR2 FQGTGA. Between the trimmed V and J ends, which lost 4 bases and 9 bases, there was a span of 13 bases. The CDR3 region is CASSSEPRAEQFF. CDR3 nucleotide sequence: TGTGCCAGCAGCTCGGAACCTAGAGCTGAGCAGTTCTTC.

The genes are TRBV5-1 and TRBJ1-6; D is perhaps TRBD1 (5 bases). The CDR3 is 13 residues long. The V and J ends lost 2 bases and 9 bases respectively, with 9 bases between them. CDR1 and CDR2 from the germline V gene are SGHRS and YFSETQ. In nucleotides, the CDR3 is TGCGCCAGCAGCTTTGGCAGGGCTTCACCCCTCCACTTT. This translates into CASSFGRASPLHF.

This clonotype was counted ten times or more. The chain carries TRBV6-6 and TRBJ1-6, with D possibly TRBD1 on 5 matching bases. This CDR3 has 16 amino acids. V lost 0 bases and J lost 9, with 15 bases in between. Germline V gene data show CDR1 as MNHNY and CDR2 as SVGAGI (reference sequence). CDR3 in DNA: TGTGCCAGCAGTTACTCGAAGGGGCCGCGGAGTTCACCCCTCCACTTT. It codes for CASSYSKGPRSSPLHF.